Only one count was recorded for the clone carrying this T cell receptor (beta chain). Its target is not known. This record belongs to a study of shared clonotypes between healthy human individuals. Regarding the study as a whole: Investigators collected only blood, and repertoires in tissues likely differ.

Sequencing used immunoSEQ multiplex PCR; TCRdb keeps in-frame clones, though not all of them. The table has over 2 million clones, approximately 94% seen once. CD45RO-negative, CCR7-positively selected cells formed the naive CD8 fraction, excluding terminally differentiated effector memory CD45RA+ cells. This receptor was identified in a man between 18 and 29 years old in good health. Sequenced sample: naive CD8+ T cells sorted from blood.

CDR3 nucleotides: TGTGCCAGCGCGCCAGGTAGGCCAGATACGCAGTATTTT. This encodes CASAPGRPDTQYF. The chain couples TRBV6-5 to TRBJ2-3, with D hard to call. Trimming took off 8 bases at V and 4 bases at J, with 13 bases between the two ends. Germline-derived CDR1 and CDR2 are MNHEY and SVGAGI. The CDR3 totals 13 residues.